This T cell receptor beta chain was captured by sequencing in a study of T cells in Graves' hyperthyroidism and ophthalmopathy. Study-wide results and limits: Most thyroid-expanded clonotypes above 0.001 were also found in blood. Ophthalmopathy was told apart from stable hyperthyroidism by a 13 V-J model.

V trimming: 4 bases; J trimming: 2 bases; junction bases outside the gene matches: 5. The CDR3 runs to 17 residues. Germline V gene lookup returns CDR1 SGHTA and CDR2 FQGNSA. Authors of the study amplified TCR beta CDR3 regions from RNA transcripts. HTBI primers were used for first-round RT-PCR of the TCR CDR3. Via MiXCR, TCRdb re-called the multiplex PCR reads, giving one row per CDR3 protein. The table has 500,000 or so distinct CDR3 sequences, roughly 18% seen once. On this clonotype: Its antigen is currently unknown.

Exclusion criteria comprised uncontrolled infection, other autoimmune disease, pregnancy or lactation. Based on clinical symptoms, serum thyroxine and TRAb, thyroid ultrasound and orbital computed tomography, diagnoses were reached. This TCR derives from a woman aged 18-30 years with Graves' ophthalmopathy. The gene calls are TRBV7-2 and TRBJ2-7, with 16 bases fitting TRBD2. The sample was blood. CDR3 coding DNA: TGTGCCAGCAGCTCCCCGGGACTAGCGGGAGGGCCCTACGAGCAGTACTTC. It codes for CASSSPGLAGGPYEQYF. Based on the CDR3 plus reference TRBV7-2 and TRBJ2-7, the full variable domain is GAGVSQSPSNKVTEKGKDVELRCDPISGHTALYWYRQSLGQGLEFLIYFQGNSAPDKSGLPSDRFSAERTGGSVSTLTIQRTQQEDSAVYLCASSSPGLAGGPYEQYFGPGTRLTVT.